Each of the 13 T cell receptor beta chains below was sequenced from the same sample in a study of regulatory T cells in long-lasting Graves disease. Time point given: newly diagnosed GD, antithyroid drugs for less than 3 months. Following extraction of RNA from PBMCs, that RNA was used to make the TCR library. Arm-PCR of CDR3 regions and iRepertoire HTBI primers were used to build TCR beta libraries. A single record per CDR3 protein comes from TCRdb applying MiXCR to the multiplex PCR reads. Of around 230,000 distinct CDR3 sequences in the sample, around 16% were seen once. Sample: peripheral blood mononuclear cells (PBMCs), taken at new diagnosis, from a patient treated with antithyroid drugs. These receptors were taken from a female donor with Graves disease.

CDR3 sequence: CASSLVGVGRNEQFF. The CDR3 DNA follows: TGTGCCAGCAGCTTAGTCGGGGTAGGACGGAATGAGCAGTTCTTC. V gene TRBV11-3 combines with J gene TRBJ2-1; D is perhaps TRBD2 (5 bases). V was pared by 1 base and J by 7 bases, with 14 bases between. Per germline, CDR1 SGHNT and CDR2 YENEEA. The CDR3 totals 15 residues.

This clonotype was picked up many times. The V and J genes are TRBV7-8 and TRBJ2-1; D is unresolved. Germline-derived CDR1 and CDR2 are SGHVS and FQNEAQ. Trimming removed 8 bases from V and 0 bases from J, with 8 bases in between. The CDR3 spans 13 residues. This CDR3 is CASQQSSYNEQFF. The CDR3 DNA reads TGTGCCAGCCAGCAGAGCTCCTACAATGAGCAGTTCTTC. Together with reference TRBV7-8 and TRBJ2-1, the CDR3 gives the full variable domain: GAGVSQSPRYKVAKRGQDVALRCDPISGHVSLFWYQQALGQGPEFLTYFQNEAQLDKSGLPSDRFFAERPEGSVSTLKIQRTQQEDSAVYLCASQQSSYNEQFFGPGTRLTVL.

Ten or more counts support this clonotype. The chain couples TRBV10-3 to TRBJ1-5, with a possible D match to TRBD1 (6 bases). Trimming removed 6 bases from V and 5 bases from J, with 11 bases in between. Germline-derived CDR1 and CDR2 are ENHRY and SYGVKD. The length of the CDR3 is 13 residues. CDR3 DNA sequence: TGTGCCATCAGACAGGGAGATTATCAGCCCCAGCATTTT. It specifies CAIRQGDYQPQHF.

Comment on this clonotype: A read error is likely here: a far larger clone is one base away. This sequence joins TRBV30 and TRBJ2-7; TRBD1 matches at 9 bases. The trim removed 8 bases at V and 7 bases at J, leaving 9 bases unmatched. The length of the CDR3 is 12 residues. CDR1 GTSNPN and CDR2 SVGIG come from the germline V gene (reference sequence). The CDR3 region has the DNA TGTGCCACAGGGGGCTCCTACAATGAGCAGTACTTC. Amino acids: CATGGSYNEQYF.

This clonotype appeared many times. The V and J genes are TRBV7-8 and TRBJ2-5; D gene uncertain. Trimming shortened V by 4 bases and J by 1 base, and 16 bases separated the two germline ends. This CDR3 has 16 residues. Germline CDR1 is SGHVS and CDR2 is FQNEAQ. CDR3 DNA sequence: TGTGCCAGCAGCTCATACGGGCACAGCGCCCAAGAGACCCAGTACTTC. It yields the protein CASSSYGHSAQETQYF.

This clonotype was counted many times. The V and J genes are TRBV27 and TRBJ2-7; TRBD2 matches 12 bases. The CDR3 length is 13 residues. Germline assignment: CDR1 MNHEY and CDR2 SMNVEV (reference sequence). J gave up 7 bases and V 10 bases, and 8 bases lay outside the gene matches. The CDR3 region is CAMLAGGPGEQYF. CDR3 bases: TGTGCCATGCTAGCGGGAGGGCCCGGTGAGCAGTACTTC.

This clonotype was seen ten or more times. The chain is built from TRBV10-3 and TRBJ1-4; TRBD1 matches at 7 bases. Germline V CDR1 and CDR2: ENHRY, SYGVKD. V was pared by 11 bases and J by 3 bases, with 6 bases of the junction left unmatched. The CDR3 is 13 amino acids. For the CDR3, the DNA is TGTGCCGTAGGGACAGCAGCTAATGAAAAACTGTTTTTT. Its protein product is CAVGTAANEKLFF.

This clonotype showed up many times. The chain combines TRBV12-3 or TRBV12-4 with TRBJ2-1; D not resolved. Trimming removed 2 bases from V and 3 bases from J, with 8 bases in between. The CDR3 consists of 14 residues. CDR3 sequence: CASSLFGDYNEQFF. The CDR3, as DNA: TGTGCCAGCAGTTTATTTGGGGACTACAATGAGCAGTTCTTC.

This clonotype came up many times. The CDR3 sequence: CSARVSGIQYF. The CDR3 bases are TGCAGTGCTAGAGTGTCGGGAATTCAGTACTTC. The chain uses TRBV20-1 and TRBJ2-4; weak D call: TRBD2 (5 bases). The germline gives CDR1 DFQATT, CDR2 SNEGSKA (reference sequence). The V end was cut by 1 base, the J end by 10 bases, with 8 bases between. The CDR3 spans 11 residues.

This clonotype was seen repeatedly, ten times or more. The genes are TRBV30 and TRBJ1-6, with D maybe TRBD1 (6 bases). Trimming removed 5 bases at V and 11 bases at J, with 22 bases between. Germline V gene lookup returns CDR1 GTSNPN and CDR2 SVGIG (reference sequence). This CDR3 is built from 15 residues. CDR3 protein: CAWGRRGGRKAPLHF. The CDR3 coding sequence is TGTGCCTGGGGCCGCAGGGGCGGCCGGAAAGCACCCCTCCACTTT.

This clonotype was picked up many times. The chain recombines TRBV10-3 with TRBJ1-1; 9 positions match TRBD1. The length of the CDR3 is 15 residues. The junction had 9 bases not matched to a gene; V was cut back by 0 bases and J by 10 bases. From germline, CDR1 is ENHRY and CDR2 SYGVKD. Written as DNA, the CDR3 is TGTGCCATCAGTGAGTCGGGACAGGGAGGGGAGGTAGCTTTCTTT. This codes for CAISESGQGGEVAFF.

This clonotype was recorded at least ten times. The chain has TRBV4-3 and TRBJ1-3, with unresolved D. The ends were cut back, 1 base at V and 2 bases at J, with 3 bases in the middle. The CDR3 length is 13 residues. Germline V lookup: CDR1 LGHNA, CDR2 YSLEER. The CDR3 region has the DNA TGCGCCAGCAGCCAAGCGCCTGGAAACACCATATATTTT. It specifies CASSQAPGNTIYF.

In regard to this clonotype: This likely stems from a read error, as it lies one base from a far larger clone. Without the conserved terminal phenylalanine or tryptophan, this CDR3 likely stems from a read error. The rearrangement uses TRBV7-2 and TRBJ1-2; 9 bases are a match to TRBD1. Germline CDR1 is SGHTA and CDR2 is FQGNSA. V lost 5 bases, J lost 9 bases, and 13 bases stayed unmatched. The length of the CDR3 is 15 residues. For the CDR3, the DNA is TGTGCCAGCAGCCAGGGGACAGGGCTGGCTATTCGCTACACCCTC. It yields the protein CASSQGTGLAIRYTL.